This T cell receptor beta chain was documented in a study of spatial heterogeneity in lung cancer. Across the whole study: Among detected sequences, beta-chain ones consistently exceeded alpha-chain ones in number. Unique TCR and UMI combinations averaged more than ten appearances each in raw reads. Study outcomes and limitations: There were more appearances of ubiquitous expanded tumor TCRs in blood at resection than at follow-up.

The V and J ends lost 0 bases and 0 bases respectively, with 10 bases between them. The CDR3 loop spans 17 amino acids. Germline assignment: CDR1 SGHNT and CDR2 YYREEE (reference sequence). Time point of the sample: sample taken at primary tumor resection. Unsorted whole RNA from tumor, nontumor lung or frozen PBMC underwent sequencing. Each TCR cDNA molecule carried a unique molecular identifier. From the 5' RACE reads, TCRdb called clonotypes with MiXCR, one entry per CDR3 protein. Among about 48,000 distinct CDR3 sequences listed, roughly 5% were seen once. This clonotype was picked up many times. The antigen is unknown.

This chain connects TRBV5-4 to TRBJ2-6, with D unresolved. Here the sequenced sample was PBMCs, taken at surgery. The sequence was collected from a male donor with early-stage non-small cell lung cancer. CDR3: CASSLVLGYSGANVLTF. For the CDR3, the DNA is TGTGCCAGCAGCTTGGTACTGGGGTACTCTGGGGCCAACGTCCTGACTTTC.